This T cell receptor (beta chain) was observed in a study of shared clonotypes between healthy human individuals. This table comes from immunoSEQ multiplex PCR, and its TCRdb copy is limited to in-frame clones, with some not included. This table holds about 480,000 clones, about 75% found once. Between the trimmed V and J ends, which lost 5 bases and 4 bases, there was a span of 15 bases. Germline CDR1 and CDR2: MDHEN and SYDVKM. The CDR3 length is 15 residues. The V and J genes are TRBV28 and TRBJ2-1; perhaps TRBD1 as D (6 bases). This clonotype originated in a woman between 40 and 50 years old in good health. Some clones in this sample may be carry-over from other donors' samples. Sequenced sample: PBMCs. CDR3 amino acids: CASSGGTSGYNEQFF. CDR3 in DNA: TGTGCCAGCAGTGGGGGCACCTCGGGTTACAATGAGCAGTTCTTC.